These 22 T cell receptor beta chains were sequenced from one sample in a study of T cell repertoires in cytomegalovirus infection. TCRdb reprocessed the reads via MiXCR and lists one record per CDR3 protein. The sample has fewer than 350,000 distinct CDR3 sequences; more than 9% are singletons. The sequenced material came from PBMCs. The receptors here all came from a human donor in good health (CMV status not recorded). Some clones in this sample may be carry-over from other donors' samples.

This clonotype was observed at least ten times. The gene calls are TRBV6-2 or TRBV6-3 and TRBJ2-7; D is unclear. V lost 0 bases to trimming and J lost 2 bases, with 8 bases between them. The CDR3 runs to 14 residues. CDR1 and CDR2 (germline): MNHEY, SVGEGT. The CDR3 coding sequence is TGTGCCAGCAGTTACTCGGGCGGAACCTACGAGCAGTACTTC. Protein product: CASSYSGGTYEQYF.

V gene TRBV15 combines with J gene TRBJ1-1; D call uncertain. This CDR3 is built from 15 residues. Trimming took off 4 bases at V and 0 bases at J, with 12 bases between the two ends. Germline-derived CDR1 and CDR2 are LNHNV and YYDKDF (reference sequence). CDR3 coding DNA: TGTGCCACCAGCAACCAACAGAGGGTGAACACTGAAGCTTTCTTT. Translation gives CATSNQQRVNTEAFF.

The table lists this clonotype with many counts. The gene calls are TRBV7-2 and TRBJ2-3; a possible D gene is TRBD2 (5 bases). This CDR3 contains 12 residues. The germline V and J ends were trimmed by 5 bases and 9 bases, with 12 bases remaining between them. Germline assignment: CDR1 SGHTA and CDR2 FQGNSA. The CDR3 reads CASSPTRGTQYF. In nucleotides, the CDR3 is TGTGCCAGCAGCCCTACTAGAGGGACGCAGTATTTT.

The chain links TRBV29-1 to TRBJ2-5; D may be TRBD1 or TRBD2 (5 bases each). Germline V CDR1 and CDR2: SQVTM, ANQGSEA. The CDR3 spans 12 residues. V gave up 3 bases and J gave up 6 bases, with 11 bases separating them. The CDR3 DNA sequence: TGCAGCGTTGAGTACCGGGGCCAGACCCAGTACTTC. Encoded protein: CSVEYRGQTQYF.

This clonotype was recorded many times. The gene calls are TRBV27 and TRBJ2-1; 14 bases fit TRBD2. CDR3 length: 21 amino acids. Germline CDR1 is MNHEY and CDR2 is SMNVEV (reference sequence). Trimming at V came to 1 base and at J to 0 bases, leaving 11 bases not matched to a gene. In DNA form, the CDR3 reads TGTGCCAGCAGTTTATGGAGGGGACTAGCGGGAGATGGAAGCTCCTACAATGAGCAGTTCTTC. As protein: CASSLWRGLAGDGSSYNEQFF.

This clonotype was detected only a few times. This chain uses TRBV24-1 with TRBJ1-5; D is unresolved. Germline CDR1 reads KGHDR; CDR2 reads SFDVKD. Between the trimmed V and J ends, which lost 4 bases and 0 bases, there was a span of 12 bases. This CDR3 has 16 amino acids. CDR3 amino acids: CATSDSDMSSNQPQHF. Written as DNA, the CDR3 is TGTGCCACCAGTGACTCCGACATGAGTAGCAATCAGCCCCAGCATTTT.

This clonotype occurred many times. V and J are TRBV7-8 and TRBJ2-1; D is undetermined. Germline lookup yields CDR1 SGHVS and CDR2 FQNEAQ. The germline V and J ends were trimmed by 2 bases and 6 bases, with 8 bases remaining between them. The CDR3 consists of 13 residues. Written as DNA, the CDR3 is TGTGCCAGCAGCTTATACTTAGGCAATGAGCAGTTCTTC. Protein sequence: CASSLYLGNEQFF. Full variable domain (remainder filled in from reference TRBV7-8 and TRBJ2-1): GAGVSQSPRYKVAKRGQDVALRCDPISGHVSLFWYQQALGQGPEFLTYFQNEAQLDKSGLPSDRFFAERPEGSVSTLKIQRTQQEDSAVYLCASSLYLGNEQFFGPGTRLTVL.

DNA for the CDR3: TGTGCCAGTAAGAGGGGCCCCATGAACACTGAAGCTTTCTTT. Translating it yields CASKRGPMNTEAFF. This chain connects TRBV19 to TRBJ1-1; maybe TRBD1 (5 bases). V lost 7 bases, J lost 0 bases, and 12 bases lay in between. CDR1 LNHDA and CDR2 SQIVND come from the germline V gene (reference sequence). The CDR3 contains 14 residues. The full variable domain, completed using reference TRBV19 and TRBJ1-1, is DGGITQSPKYLFRKEGQNVTLSCEQNLNHDAMYWYRQDPGQGLRLIYYSQIVNDFQKGDIAEGYSVSREKKESFPLTVTSAQKNPTAFYLCASKRGPMNTEAFFGQGTRLTVV.

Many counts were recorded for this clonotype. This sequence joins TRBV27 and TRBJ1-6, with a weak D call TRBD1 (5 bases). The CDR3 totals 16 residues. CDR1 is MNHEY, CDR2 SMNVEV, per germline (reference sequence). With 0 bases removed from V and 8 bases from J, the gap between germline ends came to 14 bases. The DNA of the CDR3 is TGTGCCAGCAGTTTATCCGGGGGGAGACTGTATTCACCCCTCCACTTT. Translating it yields CASSLSGGRLYSPLHF.

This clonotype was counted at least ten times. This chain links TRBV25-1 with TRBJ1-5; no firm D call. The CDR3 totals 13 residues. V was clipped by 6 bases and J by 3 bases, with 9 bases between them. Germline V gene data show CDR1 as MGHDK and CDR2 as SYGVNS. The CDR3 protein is CASSRDYNQPQHF. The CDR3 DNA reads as TGTGCCAGCAGCCGGGATTACAATCAGCCCCAGCATTTT. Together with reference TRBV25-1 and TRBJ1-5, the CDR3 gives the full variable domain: EADIYQTPRYLVIGTGKKITLECSQTMGHDKMYWYQQDPGMELHLIHYSYGVNSTEKGDLSSESTVSRIRTEHFPLTLESARPSHTSQYLCASSRDYNQPQHFGDGTRLSIL.

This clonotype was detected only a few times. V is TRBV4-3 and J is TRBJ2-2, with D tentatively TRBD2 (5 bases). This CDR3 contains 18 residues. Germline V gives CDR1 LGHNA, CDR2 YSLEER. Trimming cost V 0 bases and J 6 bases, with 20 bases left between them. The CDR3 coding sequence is TGCGCCAGCAGCCAAGATCTCCGGGAACCTAGTTACGCCGGGGAGCTGTTTTTT. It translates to CASSQDLREPSYAGELFF.

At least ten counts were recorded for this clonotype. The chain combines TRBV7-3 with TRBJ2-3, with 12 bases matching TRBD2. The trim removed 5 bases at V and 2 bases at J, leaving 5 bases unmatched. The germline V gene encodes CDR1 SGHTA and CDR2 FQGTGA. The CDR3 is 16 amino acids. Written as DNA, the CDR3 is TGTGCCAGCAGCCTTCTAGCGGGAGGGACCACAGATACGCAGTATTTT. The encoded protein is CASSLLAGGTTDTQYF.

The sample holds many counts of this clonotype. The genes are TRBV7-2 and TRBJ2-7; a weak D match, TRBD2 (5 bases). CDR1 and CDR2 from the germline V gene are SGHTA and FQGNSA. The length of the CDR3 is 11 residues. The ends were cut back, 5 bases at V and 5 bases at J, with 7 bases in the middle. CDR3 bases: TGTGCCAGCAGCCCACTAGACGAGCAGTACTTC. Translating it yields CASSPLDEQYF.

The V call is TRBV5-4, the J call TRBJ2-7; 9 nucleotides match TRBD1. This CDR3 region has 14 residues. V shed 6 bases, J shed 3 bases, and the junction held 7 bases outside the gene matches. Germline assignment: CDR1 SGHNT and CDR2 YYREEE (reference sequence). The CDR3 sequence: CASTRDREGYEQYF. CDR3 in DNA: TGTGCCAGCACCCGGGACAGGGAGGGCTACGAGCAGTACTTC.

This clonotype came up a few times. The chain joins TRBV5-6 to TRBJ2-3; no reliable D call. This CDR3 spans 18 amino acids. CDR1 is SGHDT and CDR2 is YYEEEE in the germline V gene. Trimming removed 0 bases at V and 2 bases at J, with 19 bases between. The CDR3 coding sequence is TGTGCCAGCAGCTTGGGAGCATTGGCCGAAAAATCCACAGATACGCAGTATTTT. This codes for CASSLGALAEKSTDTQYF.

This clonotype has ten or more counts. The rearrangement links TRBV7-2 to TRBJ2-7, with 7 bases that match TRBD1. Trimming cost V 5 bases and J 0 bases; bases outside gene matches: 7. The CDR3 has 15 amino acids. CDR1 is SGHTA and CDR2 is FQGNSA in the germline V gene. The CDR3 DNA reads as TGTGCCAGCAGCCAAGGGGGCCTTCCCTCCTACGAGCAGTACTTC. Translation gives CASSQGGLPSYEQYF.

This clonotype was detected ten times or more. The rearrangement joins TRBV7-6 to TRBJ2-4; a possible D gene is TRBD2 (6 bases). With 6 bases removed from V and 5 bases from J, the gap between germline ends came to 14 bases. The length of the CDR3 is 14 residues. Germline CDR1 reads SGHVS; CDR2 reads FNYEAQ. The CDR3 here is CASSSSGVQNIQYF. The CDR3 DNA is TGTGCCAGCAGTTCCTCGGGGGTCCAAAACATTCAGTACTTC.

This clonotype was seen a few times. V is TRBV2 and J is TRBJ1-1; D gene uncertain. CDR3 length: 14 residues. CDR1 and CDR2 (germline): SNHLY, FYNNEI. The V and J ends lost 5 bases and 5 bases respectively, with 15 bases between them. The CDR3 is CASSITAGRTEAFF. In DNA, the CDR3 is TGTGCCAGCAGTATAACAGCCGGGAGGACTGAAGCTTTCTTT.

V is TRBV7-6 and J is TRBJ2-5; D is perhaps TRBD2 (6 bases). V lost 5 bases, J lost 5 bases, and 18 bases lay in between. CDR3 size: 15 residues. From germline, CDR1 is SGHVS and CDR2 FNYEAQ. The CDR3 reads CASSPRGTSQETQYF. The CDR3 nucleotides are TGTGCCAGCAGCCCCCGGGGAACTAGCCAGGAGACCCAGTACTTC.

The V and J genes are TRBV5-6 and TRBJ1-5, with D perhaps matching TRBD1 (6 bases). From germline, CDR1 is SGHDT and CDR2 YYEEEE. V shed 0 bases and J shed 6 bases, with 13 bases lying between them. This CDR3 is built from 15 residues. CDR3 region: CASSLGSGVRQPQHF. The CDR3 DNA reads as TGTGCCAGCAGCTTGGGGTCAGGGGTTCGTCAGCCCCAGCATTTT.

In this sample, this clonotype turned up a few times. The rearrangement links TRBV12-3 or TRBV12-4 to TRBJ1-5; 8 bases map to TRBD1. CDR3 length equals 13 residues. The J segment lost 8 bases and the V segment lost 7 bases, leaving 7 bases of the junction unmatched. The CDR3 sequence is CASNAGGGKPQHF. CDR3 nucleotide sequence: TGTGCCAGCAATGCAGGGGGCGGAAAGCCCCAGCATTTT.

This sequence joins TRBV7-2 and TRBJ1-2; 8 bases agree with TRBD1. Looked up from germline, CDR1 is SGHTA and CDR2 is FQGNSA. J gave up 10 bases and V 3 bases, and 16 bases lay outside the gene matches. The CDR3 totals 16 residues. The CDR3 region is CASSLAIGQGLRAYTF. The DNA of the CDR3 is TGTGCCAGCAGCTTGGCCATTGGACAGGGTCTACGGGCCTACACCTTC. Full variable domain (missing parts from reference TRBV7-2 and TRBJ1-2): GAGVSQSPSNKVTEKGKDVELRCDPISGHTALYWYRQSLGQGLEFLIYFQGNSAPDKSGLPSDRFSAERTGGSVSTLTIQRTQQEDSAVYLCASSLAIGQGLRAYTFGSGTRLTVV.